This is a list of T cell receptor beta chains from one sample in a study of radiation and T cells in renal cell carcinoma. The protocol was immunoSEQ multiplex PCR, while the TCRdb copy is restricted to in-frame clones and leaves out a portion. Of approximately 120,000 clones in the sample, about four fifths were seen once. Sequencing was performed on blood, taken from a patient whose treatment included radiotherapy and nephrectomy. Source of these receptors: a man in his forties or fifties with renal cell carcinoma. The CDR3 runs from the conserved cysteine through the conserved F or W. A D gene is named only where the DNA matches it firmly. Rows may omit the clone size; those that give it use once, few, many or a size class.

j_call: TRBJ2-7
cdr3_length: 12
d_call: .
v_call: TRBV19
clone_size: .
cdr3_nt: TGTGCCAGTAGTATTGGAGACCACGAGCAGTACTTC
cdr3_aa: CASSIGDHEQYF

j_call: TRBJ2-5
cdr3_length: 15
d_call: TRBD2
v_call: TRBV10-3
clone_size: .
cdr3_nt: TGTGCCATCAGTGAGGTAGCGGGGGGCCAAGAGACCCAGTACTTC
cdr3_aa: CAISEVAGGQETQYF

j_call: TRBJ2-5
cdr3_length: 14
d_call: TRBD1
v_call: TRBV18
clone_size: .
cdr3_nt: TGTGCCAGCTCACAAGACAGGGGGCAAGAGACCCAGTACTTC
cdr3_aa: CASSQDRGQETQYF

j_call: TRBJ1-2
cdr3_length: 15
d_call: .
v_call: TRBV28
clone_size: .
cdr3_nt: TGTGCCAGCAGCAGAGGGCGGGGGTTTAACTATGGCTACACCTTC
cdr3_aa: CASSRGRGFNYGYTF

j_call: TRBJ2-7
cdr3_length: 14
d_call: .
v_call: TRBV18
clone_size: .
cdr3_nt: TGTGCCAGCTCACCGGACGGAATCTCCTACGAGCAGTACTTC
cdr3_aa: CASSPDGISYEQYF

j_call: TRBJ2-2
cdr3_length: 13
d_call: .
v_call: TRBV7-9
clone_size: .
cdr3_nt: TGTGCCAGCAGCTCCGGGGCGTCTGTGGAGCTGTTTTTT
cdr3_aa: CASSSGASVELFF

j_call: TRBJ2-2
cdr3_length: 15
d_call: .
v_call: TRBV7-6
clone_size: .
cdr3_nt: TGTGCCAGCAGCTTAGCGGCCATGGGTTACGGGGAGCTGTTTTTT
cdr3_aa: CASSLAAMGYGELFF

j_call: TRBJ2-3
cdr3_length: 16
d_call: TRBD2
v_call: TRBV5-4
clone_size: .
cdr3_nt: TGTGCCAGCAGCCCTGGAACTAGCGGGTACACAGATACGCAGTATTTT
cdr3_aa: CASSPGTSGYTDTQYF

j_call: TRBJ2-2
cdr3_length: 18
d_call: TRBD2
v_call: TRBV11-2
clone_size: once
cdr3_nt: TGTGCCAGCAGCCGTATGACTAGCGGGGGGGCACGAACCGGGGAGCTGTTTTTT
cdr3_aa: CASSRMTSGGARTGELFF

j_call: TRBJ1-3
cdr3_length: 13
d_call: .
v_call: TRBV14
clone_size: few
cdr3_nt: TGTGCCAGCAGCCGAGCGGACAGAAACACCATATATTTT
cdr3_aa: CASSRADRNTIYF

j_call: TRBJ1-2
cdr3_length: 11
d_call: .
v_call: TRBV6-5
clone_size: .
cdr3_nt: TGTGCCAGCAAAGGGCTCGGGAGCTACACCTTC
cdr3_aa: CASKGLGSYTF

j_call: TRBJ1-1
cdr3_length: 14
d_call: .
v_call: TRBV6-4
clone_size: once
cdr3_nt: TGTGCCAGCAGCCGGGAGTGGGGGGACACTGAAGCTTTCTTT
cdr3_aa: CASSREWGDTEAFF

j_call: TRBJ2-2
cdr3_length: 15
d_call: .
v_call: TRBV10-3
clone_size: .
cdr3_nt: TGTGCCATCAGCGAGCCGGAGGGGAAAACCGGGGAGCTGTTTTTT
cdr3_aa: CAISEPEGKTGELFF

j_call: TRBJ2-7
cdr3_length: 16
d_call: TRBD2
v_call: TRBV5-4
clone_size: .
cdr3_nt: TGTGCCAGCAGCCCCGGCGGACTAGCGACCTCCTACGAGCAGTACTTC
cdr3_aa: CASSPGGLATSYEQYF

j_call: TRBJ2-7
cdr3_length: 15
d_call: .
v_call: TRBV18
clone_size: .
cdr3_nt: TGTGCCAGCTCACCAAAGGCAGGGAGCTCCTACGAGCAGTACTTC
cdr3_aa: CASSPKAGSSYEQYF

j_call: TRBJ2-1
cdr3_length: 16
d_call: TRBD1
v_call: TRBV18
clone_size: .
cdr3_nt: TGTGCCAGCTCACGATTCGGACAGGGAATAAGCAATGAGCAGTTCTTC
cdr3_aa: CASSRFGQGISNEQFF

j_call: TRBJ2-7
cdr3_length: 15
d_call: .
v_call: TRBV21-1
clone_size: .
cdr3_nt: TGTGCCAGCAGGTATACCCGAGCGGGCGGCTACGAGCAGTACTTC
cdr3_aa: CASRYTRAGGYEQYF

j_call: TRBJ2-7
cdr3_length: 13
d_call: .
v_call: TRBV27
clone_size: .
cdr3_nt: TGTGCCAGCAGGCGGGAAGACTCCTACGAGCAGTACTTC
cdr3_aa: CASRREDSYEQYF

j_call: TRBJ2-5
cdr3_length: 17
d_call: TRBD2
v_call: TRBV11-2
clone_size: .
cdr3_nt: TGTGCCAGCAGCTTAACTAGACTAGCCACCGGTGAAGAGACCCAGTACTTC
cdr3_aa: CASSLTRLATGEETQYF

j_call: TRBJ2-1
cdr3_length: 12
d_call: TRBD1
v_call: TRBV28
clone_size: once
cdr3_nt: TGTGCCACCAAGGACAGGGATGTTGAGCAGTTCTTC
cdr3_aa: CATKDRDVEQFF

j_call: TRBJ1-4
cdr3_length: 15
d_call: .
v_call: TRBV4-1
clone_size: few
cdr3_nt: TGCGCCAGCAGCCAAGCGGCAGGCGGGGATGAAAAACTGTTTTTT
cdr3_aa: CASSQAAGGDEKLFF

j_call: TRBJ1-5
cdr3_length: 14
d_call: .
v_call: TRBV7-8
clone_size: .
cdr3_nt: TGTGCCAGCAGCTTAGCGGGTTTTCTTCAGCCCCAGCATTTT
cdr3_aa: CASSLAGFLQPQHF

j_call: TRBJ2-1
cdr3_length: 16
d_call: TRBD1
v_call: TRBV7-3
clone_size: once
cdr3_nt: TGTGCCAGCAGCCCCCAGGGGGCAGGCGTCTACAATGAGCAGTTCTTC
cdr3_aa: CASSPQGAGVYNEQFF

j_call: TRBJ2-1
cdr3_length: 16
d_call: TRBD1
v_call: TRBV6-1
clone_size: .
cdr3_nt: TGTGCCAGCAGTGAATGGGACAGGAGGCTTTACAATGAGCAGTTCTTC
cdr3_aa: CASSEWDRRLYNEQFF

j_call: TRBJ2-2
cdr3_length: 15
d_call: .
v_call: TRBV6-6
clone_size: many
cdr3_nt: TGTGCCAGCAGTTACTCTGGCGGGAACACCGGGGAGCTGTTTTTT
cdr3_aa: CASSYSGGNTGELFF

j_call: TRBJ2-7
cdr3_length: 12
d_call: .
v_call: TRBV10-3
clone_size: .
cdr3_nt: TGTGCCATCAGTGACGGGTACGACGAGCAGTACTTC
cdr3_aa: CAISDGYDEQYF

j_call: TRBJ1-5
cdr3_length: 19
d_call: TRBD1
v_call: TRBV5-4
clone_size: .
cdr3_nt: TGTGCCAGCAGCTTGGACCCCCGACAGGGCTTAGAGAAGTGTCAGCCCCAGCATTTT
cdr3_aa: CASSLDPRQGLEKCQPQHF

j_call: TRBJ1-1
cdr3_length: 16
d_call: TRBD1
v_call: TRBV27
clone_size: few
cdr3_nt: TGTGCCAGCAGTCCCGGGAAAGGGGGCCTGAACACTGAAGCTTTCTTT
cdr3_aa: CASSPGKGGLNTEAFF

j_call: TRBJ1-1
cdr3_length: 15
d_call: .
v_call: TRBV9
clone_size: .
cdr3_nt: TGTGCCAGCAGCTCCGGGAGGGGCGGGAACACTGAAGCTTTCTTT
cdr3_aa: CASSSGRGGNTEAFF

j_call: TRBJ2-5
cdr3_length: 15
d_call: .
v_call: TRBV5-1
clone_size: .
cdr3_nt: TGCGCCAGCAGCTATACGGGACACACAGAGGAGACCCAGTACTTC
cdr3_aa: CASSYTGHTEETQYF

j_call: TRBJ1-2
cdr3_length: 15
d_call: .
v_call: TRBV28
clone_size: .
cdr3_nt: TGTGCCAGCAGCTCTACGGCGAGGGGAGCGTCTGGCTACACCTTC
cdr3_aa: CASSSTARGASGYTF

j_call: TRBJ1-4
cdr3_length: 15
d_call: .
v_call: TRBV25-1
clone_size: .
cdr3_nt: TGTGCCAGCACTTGGGGGCAGGGAGGAGATGAAAAACTGTTTTTT
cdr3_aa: CASTWGQGGDEKLFF

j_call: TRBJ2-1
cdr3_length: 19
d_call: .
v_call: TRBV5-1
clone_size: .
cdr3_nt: TGCGCCAGCAGCTGGGTTGCCGGTTATCGGGTGTCAGGGTTTCGATATCGGTTCTTC
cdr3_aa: CASSWVAGYRVSGFRYRFF

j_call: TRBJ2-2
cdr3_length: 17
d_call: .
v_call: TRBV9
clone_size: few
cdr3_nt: TGTGCCAGCAGCACCACAGGATTGGCCGTCAACACCGGGGAGCTGTTTTTT
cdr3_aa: CASSTTGLAVNTGELFF

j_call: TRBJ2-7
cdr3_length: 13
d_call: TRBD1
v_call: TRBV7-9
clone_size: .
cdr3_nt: TGTGCCAGCCGAGCCCCAGGGGGCTACGAGCAGTACTTC
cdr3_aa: CASRAPGGYEQYF

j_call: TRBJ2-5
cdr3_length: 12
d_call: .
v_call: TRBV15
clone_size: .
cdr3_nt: TGTGCCACCAGCAGAGACACGGAGACCCAGTACTTC
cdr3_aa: CATSRDTETQYF

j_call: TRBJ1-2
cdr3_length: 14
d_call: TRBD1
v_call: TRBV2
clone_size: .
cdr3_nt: TGTGCCAGCAGCGTCCTTCAGGGGGAGCGTGGCTACACCTTC
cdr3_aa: CASSVLQGERGYTF

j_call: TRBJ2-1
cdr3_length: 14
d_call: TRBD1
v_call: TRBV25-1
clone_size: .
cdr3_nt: TGTGCCACCAAGGGACAGCTACACTACAATGAGCAGTTCTTC
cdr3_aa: CATKGQLHYNEQFF

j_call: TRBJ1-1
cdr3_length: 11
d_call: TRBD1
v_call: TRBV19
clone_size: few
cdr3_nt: TGTGCCAGCGGACAGGGCGCTGAAGCTTTCTTT
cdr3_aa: CASGQGAEAFF

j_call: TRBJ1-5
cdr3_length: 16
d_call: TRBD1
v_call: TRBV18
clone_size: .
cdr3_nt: TGTGCCAGCTCACCGGGACAGGCCTATAGCAATCAGCCCCAGCATTTT
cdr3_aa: CASSPGQAYSNQPQHF

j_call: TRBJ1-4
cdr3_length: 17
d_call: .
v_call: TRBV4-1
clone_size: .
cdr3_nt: TGCGCCAGCAGCCAAGATCGGTCGTCGGCAACTAATGAAAAACTGTTTTTT
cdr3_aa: CASSQDRSSATNEKLFF

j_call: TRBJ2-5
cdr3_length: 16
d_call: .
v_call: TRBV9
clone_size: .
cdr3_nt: TGTGCCAGCAGCGTAGGGACCAATATTGACCAAGAGACCCAGTACTTC
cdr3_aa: CASSVGTNIDQETQYF

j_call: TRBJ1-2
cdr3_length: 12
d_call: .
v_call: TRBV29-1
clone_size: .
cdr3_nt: TGCAGCGTTAGGGGGTCGGACTATGGCTACACCTTC
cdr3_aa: CSVRGSDYGYTF

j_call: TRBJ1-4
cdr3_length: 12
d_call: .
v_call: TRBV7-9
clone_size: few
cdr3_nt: TGTGCCAGCCAGTATGGTAATGAAAAACTGTTTTTT
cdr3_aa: CASQYGNEKLFF

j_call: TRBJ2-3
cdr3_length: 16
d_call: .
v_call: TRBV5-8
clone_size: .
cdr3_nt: TGTGCCAGCAGCGCTCCCCCAGGGCAGGGCACAGATACGCAGTATTTT
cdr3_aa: CASSAPPGQGTDTQYF

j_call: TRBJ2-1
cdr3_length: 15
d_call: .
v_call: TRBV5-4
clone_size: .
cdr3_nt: TGTGCCAGCAGCTTGGTCGGGAGCTCCTACAATGAGCAGTTCTTC
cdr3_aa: CASSLVGSSYNEQFF

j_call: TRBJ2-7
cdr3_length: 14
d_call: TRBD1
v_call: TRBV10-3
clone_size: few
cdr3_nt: TGTGCCATCAGGAGGGGACAGTTGGAAGGCGAGCAGTACTTC
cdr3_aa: CAIRRGQLEGEQYF

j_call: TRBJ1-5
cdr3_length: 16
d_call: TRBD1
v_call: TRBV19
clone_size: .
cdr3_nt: TGTGCCAGTAGTATAAGGGACAGAAGATTCAATCAGCCCCAGCATTTT
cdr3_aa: CASSIRDRRFNQPQHF

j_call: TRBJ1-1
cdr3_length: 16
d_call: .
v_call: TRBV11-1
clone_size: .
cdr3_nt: TGTGCCAGCAGCTTAGATCTTTGGCCGATGAACACTGAAGCTTTCTTT
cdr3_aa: CASSLDLWPMNTEAFF

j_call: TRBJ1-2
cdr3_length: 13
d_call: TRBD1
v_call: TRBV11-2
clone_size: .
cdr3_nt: TGTGCCAGCAGCCCGGGACAGGGGTATGGCTACACCTTC
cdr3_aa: CASSPGQGYGYTF

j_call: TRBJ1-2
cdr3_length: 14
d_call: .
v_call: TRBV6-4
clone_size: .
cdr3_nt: TGTGCCAGCAGTGACTCCTCAGGGAGGGATGGCTACACCTTC
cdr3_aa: CASSDSSGRDGYTF

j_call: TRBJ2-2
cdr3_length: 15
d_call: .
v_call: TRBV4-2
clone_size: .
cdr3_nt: TGTGCCAGCAGCCAAGTGGAACTCCAAACCGGGGAGCTGTTTTTT
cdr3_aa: CASSQVELQTGELFF

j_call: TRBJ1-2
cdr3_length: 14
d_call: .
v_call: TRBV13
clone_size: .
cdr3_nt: TGTGCCAGCAGCTTAGCAAGGCCCTCCGACGGCTACACCTTC
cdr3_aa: CASSLARPSDGYTF